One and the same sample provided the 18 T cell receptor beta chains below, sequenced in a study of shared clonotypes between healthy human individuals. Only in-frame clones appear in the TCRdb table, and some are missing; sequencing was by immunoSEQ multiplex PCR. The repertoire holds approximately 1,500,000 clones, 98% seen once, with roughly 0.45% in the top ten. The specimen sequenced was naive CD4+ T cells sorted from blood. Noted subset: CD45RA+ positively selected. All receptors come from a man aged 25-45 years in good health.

The CDR3 DNA is TGTGCCAGCAGCGGATTGGGGGACAGGGATACAGATACGCAGTATTTT. Its translation: CASSGLGDRDTDTQYF. The genes are TRBV28 and TRBJ2-3; 9 nucleotides agree with TRBD1. Germline loops: CDR1 MDHEN, CDR2 SYDVKM. This CDR3 has 16 residues. J lost 3 bases, V lost 6 bases, and 10 bases had no gene match. Full variable domain (missing parts from reference TRBV28 and TRBJ2-3): DVKVTQSSRYLVKRTGEKVFLECVQDMDHENMFWYRQDPGLGLRLIYFSYDVKMKEKGDIPEGYSVSREKKERFSLILESASTNQTSMYLCASSGLGDRDTDTQYFGPGTRLTVL.

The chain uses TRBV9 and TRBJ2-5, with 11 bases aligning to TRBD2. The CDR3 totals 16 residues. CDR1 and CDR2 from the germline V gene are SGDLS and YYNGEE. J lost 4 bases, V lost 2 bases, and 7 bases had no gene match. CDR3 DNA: TGTGCCAGCAGCGTTGGGCTAGCGGGAGGACGAGAGACCCAGTACTTC. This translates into CASSVGLAGGRETQYF.

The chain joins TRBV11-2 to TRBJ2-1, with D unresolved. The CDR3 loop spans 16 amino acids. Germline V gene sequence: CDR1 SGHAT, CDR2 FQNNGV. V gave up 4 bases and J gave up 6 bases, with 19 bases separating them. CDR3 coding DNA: TGTGCCAGCAGCTCTATCACGGGCCCTTTAATCAATGAGCAGTTCTTC. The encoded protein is CASSSITGPLINEQFF.

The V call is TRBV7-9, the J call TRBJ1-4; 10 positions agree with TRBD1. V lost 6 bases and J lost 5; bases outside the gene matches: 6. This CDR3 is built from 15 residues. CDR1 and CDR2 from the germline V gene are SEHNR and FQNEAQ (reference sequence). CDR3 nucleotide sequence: TGTGCCAGCAGGCGCCCGGGACAGGGGAATGAAAAACTGTTTTTT. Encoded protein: CASRRPGQGNEKLFF.

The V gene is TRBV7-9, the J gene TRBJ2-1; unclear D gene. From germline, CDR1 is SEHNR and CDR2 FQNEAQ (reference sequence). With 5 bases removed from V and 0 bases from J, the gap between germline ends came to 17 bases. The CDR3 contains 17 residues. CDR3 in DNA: TGTGCCAGCAGCCTCGGGTCGGTTTTCAGCTCCTACAATGAGCAGTTCTTC. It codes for CASSLGSVFSSYNEQFF.

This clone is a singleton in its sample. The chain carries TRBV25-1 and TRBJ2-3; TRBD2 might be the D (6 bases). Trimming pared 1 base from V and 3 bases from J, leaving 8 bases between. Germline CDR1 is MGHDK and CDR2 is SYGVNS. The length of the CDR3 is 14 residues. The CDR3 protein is CASSEWGETDTQYF. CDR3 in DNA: TGTGCCAGCAGTGAATGGGGGGAGACAGATACGCAGTATTTT.

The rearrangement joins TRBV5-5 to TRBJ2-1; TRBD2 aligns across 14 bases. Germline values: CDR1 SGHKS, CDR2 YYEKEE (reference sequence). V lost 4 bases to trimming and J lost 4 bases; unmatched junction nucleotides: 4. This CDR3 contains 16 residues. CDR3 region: CASSPRLAGGYNEQFF. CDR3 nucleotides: TGTGCCAGCAGCCCCCGACTAGCGGGAGGGTACAATGAGCAGTTCTTC.

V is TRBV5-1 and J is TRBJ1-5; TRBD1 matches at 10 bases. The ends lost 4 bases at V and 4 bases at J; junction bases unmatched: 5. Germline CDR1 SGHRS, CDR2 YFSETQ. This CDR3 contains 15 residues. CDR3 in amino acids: CASSNGTGANQPQHF. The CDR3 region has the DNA TGCGCCAGCAGCAACGGGACAGGGGCAAATCAGCCCCAGCATTTT.

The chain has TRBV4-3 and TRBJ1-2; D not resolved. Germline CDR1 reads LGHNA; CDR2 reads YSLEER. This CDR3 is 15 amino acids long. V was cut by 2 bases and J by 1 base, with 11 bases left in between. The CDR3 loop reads CASSQSRTYNYGYTF. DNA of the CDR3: TGCGCCAGCAGCCAATCGAGGACGTATAACTATGGCTACACCTTC.

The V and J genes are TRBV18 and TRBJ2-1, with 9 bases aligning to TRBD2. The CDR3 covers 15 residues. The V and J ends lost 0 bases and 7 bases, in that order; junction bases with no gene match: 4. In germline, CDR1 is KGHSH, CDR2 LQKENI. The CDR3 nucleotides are TGTGCCAGCTCACCACCTAGCGGGAGTAGGAATGAGCAGTTCTTC. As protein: CASSPPSGSRNEQFF. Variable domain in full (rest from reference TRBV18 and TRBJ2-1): NAGVMQNPRHLVRRRGQEARLRCSPMKGHSHVYWYRQLPEEGLKFMVYLQKENIIDESGMPKERFSAEFPKEGPSILRIQQVVRGDSAAYFCASSPPSGSRNEQFFGPGTRLTVL.

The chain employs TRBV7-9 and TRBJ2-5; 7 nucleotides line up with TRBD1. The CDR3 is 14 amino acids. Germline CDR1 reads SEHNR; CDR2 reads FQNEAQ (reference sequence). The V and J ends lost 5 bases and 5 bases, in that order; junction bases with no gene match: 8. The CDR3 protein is CASSLQTGWETQYF. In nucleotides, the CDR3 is TGTGCCAGCAGCCTCCAGACAGGGTGGGAGACCCAGTACTTC.

Here the CDR3 DNA reads TGTGCCAGCAGTGAATCCCTGGCGCGACTCTACGAGCAGTACTTC. Encoded protein: CASSESLARLYEQYF. J is TRBJ2-7 and V is TRBV6-1; D unresolved. This CDR3 is built from 15 residues. Germline assignment: CDR1 MNHNS and CDR2 SASEGT. V gave up 2 bases and J gave up 3 bases, with 14 bases separating them.

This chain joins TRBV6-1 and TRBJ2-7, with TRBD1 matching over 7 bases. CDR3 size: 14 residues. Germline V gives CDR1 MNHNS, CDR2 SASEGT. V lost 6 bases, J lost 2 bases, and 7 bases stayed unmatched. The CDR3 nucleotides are TGTGCCAGCAGCGTGAACAGGGGACCCTACGAGCAGTACTTC. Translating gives CASSVNRGPYEQYF.

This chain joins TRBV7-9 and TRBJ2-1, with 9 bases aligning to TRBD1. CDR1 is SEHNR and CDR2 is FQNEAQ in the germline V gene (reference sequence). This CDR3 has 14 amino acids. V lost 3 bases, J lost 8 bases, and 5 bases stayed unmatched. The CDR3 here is CASSFATGGDEQFF. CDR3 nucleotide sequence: TGTGCCAGCAGCTTCGCGACAGGGGGTGATGAGCAGTTCTTC.

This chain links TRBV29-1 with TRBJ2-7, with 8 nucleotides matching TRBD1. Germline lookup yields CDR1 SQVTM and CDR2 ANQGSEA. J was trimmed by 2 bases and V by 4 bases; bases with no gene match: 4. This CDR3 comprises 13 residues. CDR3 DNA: TGCAGCGTTGGCCGCAGGGGGCCCTACGAGCAGTACTTC. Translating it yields CSVGRRGPYEQYF.

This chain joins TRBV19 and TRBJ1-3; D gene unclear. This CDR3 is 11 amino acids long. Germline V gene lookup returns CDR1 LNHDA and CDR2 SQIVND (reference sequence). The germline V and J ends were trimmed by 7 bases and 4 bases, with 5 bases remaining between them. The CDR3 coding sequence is TGTGCCAGTACCGGAGGAAACACCATATATTTT. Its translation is CASTGGNTIYF. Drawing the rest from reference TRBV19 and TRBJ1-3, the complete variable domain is DGGITQSPKYLFRKEGQNVTLSCEQNLNHDAMYWYRQDPGQGLRLIYYSQIVNDFQKGDIAEGYSVSREKKESFPLTVTSAQKNPTAFYLCASTGGNTIYFGEGSWLTVV.

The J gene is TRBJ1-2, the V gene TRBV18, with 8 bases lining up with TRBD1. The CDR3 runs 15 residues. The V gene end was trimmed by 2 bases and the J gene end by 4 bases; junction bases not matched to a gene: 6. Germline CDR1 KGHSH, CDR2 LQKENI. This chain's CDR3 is CASSPAETGAYGYTF. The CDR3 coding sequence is TGTGCCAGCTCACCAGCAGAGACAGGGGCCTATGGCTACACCTTC.

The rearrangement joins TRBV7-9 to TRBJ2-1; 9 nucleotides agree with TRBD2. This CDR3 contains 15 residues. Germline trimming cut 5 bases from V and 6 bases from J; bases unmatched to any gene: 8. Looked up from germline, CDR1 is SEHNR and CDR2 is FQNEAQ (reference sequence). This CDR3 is CASSRLGGRGNEQFF. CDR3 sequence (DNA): TGTGCCAGCAGCCGCTTGGGCGGGAGGGGCAATGAGCAGTTCTTC.